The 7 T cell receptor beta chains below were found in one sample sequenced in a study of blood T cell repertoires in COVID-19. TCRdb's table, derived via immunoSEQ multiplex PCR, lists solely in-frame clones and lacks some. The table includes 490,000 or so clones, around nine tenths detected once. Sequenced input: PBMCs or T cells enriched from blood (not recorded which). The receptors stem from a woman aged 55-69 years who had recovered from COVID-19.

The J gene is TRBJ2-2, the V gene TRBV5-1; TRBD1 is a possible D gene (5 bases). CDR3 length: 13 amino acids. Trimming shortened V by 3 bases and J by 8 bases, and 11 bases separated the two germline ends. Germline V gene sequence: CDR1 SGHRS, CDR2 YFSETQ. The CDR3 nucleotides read TGCGCCAGCAGCTCAGGGTTTAGAGGGGAGCTGTTTTTT. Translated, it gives CASSSGFRGELFF.

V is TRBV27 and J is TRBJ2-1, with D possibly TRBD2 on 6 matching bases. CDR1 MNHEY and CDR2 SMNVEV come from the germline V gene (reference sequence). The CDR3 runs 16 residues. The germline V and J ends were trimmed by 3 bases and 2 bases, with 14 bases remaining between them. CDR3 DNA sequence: TGTGCCAGCAGTTTCCTTCTGGGGGGAACCTACAATGAGCAGTTCTTC. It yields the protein CASSFLLGGTYNEQFF.

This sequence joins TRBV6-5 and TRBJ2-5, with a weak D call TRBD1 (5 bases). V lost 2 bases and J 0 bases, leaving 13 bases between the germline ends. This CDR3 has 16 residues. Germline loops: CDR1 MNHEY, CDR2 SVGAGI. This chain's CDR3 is CASSYGANANQETQYF. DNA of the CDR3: TGTGCCAGCAGTTACGGGGCTAACGCCAACCAAGAGACCCAGTACTTC.

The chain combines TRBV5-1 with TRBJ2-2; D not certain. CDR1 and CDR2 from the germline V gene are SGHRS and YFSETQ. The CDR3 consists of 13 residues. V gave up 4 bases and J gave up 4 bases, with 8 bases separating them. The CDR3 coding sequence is TGCGCCAGCAGCCCGAGATCCACCGGGGAGCTGTTTTTT. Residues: CASSPRSTGELFF.

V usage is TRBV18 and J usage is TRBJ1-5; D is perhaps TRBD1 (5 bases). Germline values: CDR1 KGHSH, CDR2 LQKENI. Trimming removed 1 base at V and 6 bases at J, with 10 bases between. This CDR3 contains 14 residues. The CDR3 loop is CASSPQGKTQPQHF. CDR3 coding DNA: TGTGCCAGCTCACCACAGGGGAAGACTCAGCCCCAGCATTTT.

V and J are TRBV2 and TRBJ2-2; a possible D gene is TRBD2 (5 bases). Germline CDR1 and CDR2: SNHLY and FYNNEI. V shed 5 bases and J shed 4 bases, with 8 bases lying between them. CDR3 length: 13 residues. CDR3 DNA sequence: TGTGCCAGCAGTACCCGGGGCACCGGGGAGCTGTTTTTT. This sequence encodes CASSTRGTGELFF.

The CDR3 nucleotides are TGTGCCAGCAGCCTGCTGGGCACTGGAAACACCATATATTTT. Amino acids: CASSLLGTGNTIYF. V gene TRBV7-9 combines with J gene TRBJ1-3; no firm D call. Germline CDR1 reads SEHNR; CDR2 reads FQNEAQ (reference sequence). The V and J ends lost 5 bases and 2 bases respectively, with 10 bases between them. This CDR3 is 14 amino acids long.